This T cell receptor beta chain was captured by sequencing in a study of blood T cell repertoires in COVID-19. The wider study: Material from acute and convalescent COVID-19 was sourced from the United States, Italy and Spain. The analysed material was cDNA or gDNA that came from T cells, B-cell-depleted T cells, or PBMCs.

Germline CDR1 is SGHRS and CDR2 is YFSETQ. CDR3 size: 13 residues. With 0 bases removed from V and 2 bases from J, the gap between germline ends came to 6 bases. The sample holds a few counts of this clone. Other DNA sequences within the sample encode an identical CDR3. Original analysis: Reference gene primer amplification in the assay estimated nucleated cell counts. Repertoires were generated with immunoSEQ multiplex PCR, while TCRdb's copy carries only in-frame clones and drops some. D and trimming come from the DNA, and the V and J calls and clone size come from that table. The sample shows 40,000 to 60,000 clones, 70% to 85% of them seen only once.

The V and J genes are TRBV5-1 and TRBJ2-7; D not resolved. Source material: peripheral blood. The receptor's source is a man between 65 and 85 years old with acute or convalescent COVID-19. The CDR3 coding sequence is TGCGCCAGCAGCTTGGCAGGAACCTACGAGCAGTACTTC. Its translation is CASSLAGTYEQYF.